One T cell receptor beta chain is described in this entry. The junction shows a germline mismatch at one end, possibly a read error. This record comes from a study of cytomegalovirus exposure and HLA in healthy donors. The PCR employed 60 Vbeta primers together with 13 Jbeta primers. This table comes from immunoSEQ multiplex PCR, and its TCRdb copy is limited to in-frame clones, with some not included. The table records around 60,000 clones, about 81% of them present only once. This CDR3 has 16 amino acids. Looked up from germline, CDR1 is SEHNR and CDR2 is FQNEAQ (reference sequence). This chain joins TRBV7-9 and TRBJ1-5, with TRBD1 matching over 8 bases. This clonotype originated in a man aged 45-65 years in good health and CMV-seropositive. Sample: PBMCs. CDR3: CASSLAGTGGSGAQHF. DNA of the CDR3: TGTGCCAGCAGCCTAGCCGGGACAGGAGGGTCGGGGGCCCAGCATTTT.